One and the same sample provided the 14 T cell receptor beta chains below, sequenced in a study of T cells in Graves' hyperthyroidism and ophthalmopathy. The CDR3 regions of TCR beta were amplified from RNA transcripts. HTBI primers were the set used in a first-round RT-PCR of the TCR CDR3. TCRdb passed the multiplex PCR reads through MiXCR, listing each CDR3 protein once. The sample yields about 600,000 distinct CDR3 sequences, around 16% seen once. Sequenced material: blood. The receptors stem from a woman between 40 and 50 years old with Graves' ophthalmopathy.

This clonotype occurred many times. The CDR3 nucleotides read TGCGCCAGCAGCCCGGGACAGGAGTACAATGAGCAGTTCTTC. Protein sequence: CASSPGQEYNEQFF. The rearrangement uses TRBV5-1 and TRBJ2-1, with 8 bases aligning to TRBD1. Trimming cost V 4 bases and J 4 bases; bases outside gene matches: 4. This CDR3 region has 14 residues. Germline CDR1 reads SGHRS; CDR2 reads YFSETQ. Combining the CDR3 with reference TRBV5-1 and TRBJ2-1 gives the whole variable domain KAGVTQTPRYLIKTRGQQVTLSCSPISGHRSVSWYQQTPGQGLQFLFEYFSETQRNKGNFPGRFSGRQFSNSRSEMNVSTLELGDSALYLCASSPGQEYNEQFFGPGTRLTVL.

CDR3 residues: CATSDKSSGGAEQFF. The CDR3 region has the DNA TGTGCCACCAGTGACAAATCTAGCGGGGGGGCTGAGCAGTTCTTC. The chain has TRBV24-1 and TRBJ2-1, with 12 positions matching TRBD2. Losses at the gene ends were 4 bases for V and 9 bases for J; bases not matched to a gene: 6. CDR1 is KGHDR, CDR2 SFDVKD, per germline. The CDR3 length is 15 residues.

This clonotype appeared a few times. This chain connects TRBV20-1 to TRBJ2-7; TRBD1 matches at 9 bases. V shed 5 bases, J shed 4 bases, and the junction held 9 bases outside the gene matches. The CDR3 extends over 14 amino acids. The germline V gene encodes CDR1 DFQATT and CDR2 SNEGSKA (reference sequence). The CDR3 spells CSAADRGRSYEQYF. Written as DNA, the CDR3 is TGCAGTGCTGCCGACAGGGGGAGATCTTACGAGCAGTACTTC.

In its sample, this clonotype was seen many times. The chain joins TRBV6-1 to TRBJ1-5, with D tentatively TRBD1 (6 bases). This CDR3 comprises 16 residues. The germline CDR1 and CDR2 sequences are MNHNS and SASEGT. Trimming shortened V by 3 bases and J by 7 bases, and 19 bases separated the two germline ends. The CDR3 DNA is TGTGCCAGCAGTGACCCCCTGGGGGCAGAAAAACAGCCCCAGCATTTT. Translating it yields CASSDPLGAEKQPQHF.

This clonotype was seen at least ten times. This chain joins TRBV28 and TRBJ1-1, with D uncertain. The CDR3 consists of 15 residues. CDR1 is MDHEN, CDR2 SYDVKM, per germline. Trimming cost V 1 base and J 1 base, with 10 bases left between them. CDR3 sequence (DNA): TGTGCCAGCAGTTTATTGCCAGGCAGGAACACTGAAGCTTTCTTT. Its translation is CASSLLPGRNTEAFF.

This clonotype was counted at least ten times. CDR3 protein: CASSERRTSGKSYNEQFF. CDR3 sequence (DNA): TGTGCCAGCAGTGAACGGAGGACTAGCGGAAAATCCTACAATGAGCAGTTCTTC. The J gene is TRBJ2-1, the V gene TRBV6-1, with 10 bases identical to TRBD2. Losses at the gene ends were 2 bases for V and 1 base for J; bases not matched to a gene: 8. Germline loops: CDR1 MNHNS, CDR2 SASEGT. CDR3 size: 18 residues.

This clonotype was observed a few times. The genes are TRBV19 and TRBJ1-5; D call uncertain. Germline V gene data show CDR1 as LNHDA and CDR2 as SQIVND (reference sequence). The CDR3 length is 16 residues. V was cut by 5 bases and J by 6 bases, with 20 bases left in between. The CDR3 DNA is TGTGCCAGTAGTCAACTTGGGGAGGGCGGCGGTCAGCCCCAGCATTTT. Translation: CASSQLGEGGGQPQHF.

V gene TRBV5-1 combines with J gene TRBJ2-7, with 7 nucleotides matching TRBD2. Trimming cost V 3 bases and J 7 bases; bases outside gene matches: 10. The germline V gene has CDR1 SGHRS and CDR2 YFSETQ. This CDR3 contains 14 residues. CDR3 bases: TGCGCCAGCAGCTCCCTCCTGACTAGCAGTGAGCAGTACTTC. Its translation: CASSSLLTSSEQYF.

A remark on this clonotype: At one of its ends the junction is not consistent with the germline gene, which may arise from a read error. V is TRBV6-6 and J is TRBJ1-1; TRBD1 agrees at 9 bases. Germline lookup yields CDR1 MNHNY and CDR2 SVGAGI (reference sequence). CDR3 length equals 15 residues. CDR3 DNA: TGTGCCAGCAGTTACTCGTCGGGACAGGGCCTTGAAGCTCTCTTT. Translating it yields CASSYSSGQGLEALF.

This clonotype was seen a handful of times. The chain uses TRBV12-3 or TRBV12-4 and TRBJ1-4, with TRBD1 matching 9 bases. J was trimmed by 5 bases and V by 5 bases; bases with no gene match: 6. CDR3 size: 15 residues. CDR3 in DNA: TGTGCCAGCAGTAACACAGGGGGCGCAAATGAAAAACTGTTTTTT. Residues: CASSNTGGANEKLFF.

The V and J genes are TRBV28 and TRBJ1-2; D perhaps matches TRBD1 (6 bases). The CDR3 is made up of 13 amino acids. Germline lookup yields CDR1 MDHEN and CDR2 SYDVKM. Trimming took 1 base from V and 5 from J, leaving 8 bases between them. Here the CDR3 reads CASSLYRDYGYTF. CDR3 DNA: TGTGCCAGCAGTTTATACAGGGATTATGGCTACACCTTC.

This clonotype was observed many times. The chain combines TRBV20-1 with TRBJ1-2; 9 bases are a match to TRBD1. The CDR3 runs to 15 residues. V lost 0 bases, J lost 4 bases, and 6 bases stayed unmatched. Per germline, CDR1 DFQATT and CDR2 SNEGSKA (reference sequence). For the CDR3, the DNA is TGCAGTGCTAGAGACAAACAGGGGGCCATCTATGGCTACACCTTC. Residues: CSARDKQGAIYGYTF.

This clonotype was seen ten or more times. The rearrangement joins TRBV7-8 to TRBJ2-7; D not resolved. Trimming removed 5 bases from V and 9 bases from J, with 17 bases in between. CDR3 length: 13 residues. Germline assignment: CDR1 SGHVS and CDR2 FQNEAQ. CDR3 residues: CASSPDQLLRQYF. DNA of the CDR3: TGTGCCAGCAGCCCAGATCAGCTATTACGGCAGTACTTC.

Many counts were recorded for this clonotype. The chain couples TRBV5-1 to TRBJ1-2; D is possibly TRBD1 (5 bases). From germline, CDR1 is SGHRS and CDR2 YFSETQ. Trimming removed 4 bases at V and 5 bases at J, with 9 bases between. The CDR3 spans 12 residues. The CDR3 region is CASSPAGYGYTF. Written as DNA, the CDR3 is TGCGCCAGCAGCCCTGCAGGGTATGGCTACACCTTC.